This T cell receptor beta chain was sequenced during a study of cytomegalovirus exposure and HLA in healthy donors. Germline values: CDR1 MNHEY, CDR2 SMNVEV (reference sequence). Trimming removed 2 bases from V and 1 base from J, with 8 bases in between. The CDR3 runs 15 residues. General observations from the study: In a later analysis, several top co-occurrence clusters appeared linked to parvovirus B19, influenza, CMV and Epstein-Barr virus. Presence/absence analyses assumed roughly uniform sequencing depth across donors, which may not hold.

The PCR contained 60 Vbeta and 13 Jbeta primers. Only in-frame clones appear in the TCRdb table, and some are missing; sequencing was by immunoSEQ multiplex PCR. The sample comprises approximately 170,000 clones, roughly four fifths of which are singletons, and roughly 1.5% rests with the top ten. A note on this clone: Antigen unknown.

V is TRBV27 and J is TRBJ2-2; weak D call: TRBD2 (5 bases). The sequenced material came from PBMCs. This sequence was found in a man aged 35 to 55 in good health and CMV-seronegative. CDR3 loop: CASSLRGGNTGELFF. DNA for the CDR3: TGTGCCAGCAGTTTACGGGGTGGGAACACCGGGGAGCTGTTTTTT.